The 25 T cell receptor beta chains in this list originate from one sample, sequenced in a study of post-analysis software for immune sequencing data. Study-wide points: Controls showed lower frequencies than patients for roughly 5 TRBV segments, and TRBV5-6, TRBV5-1 and TRBV20-1 were among these.

TCR beta cDNA libraries had unique molecular identifiers. TCRdb analysed the PCR reads with MiXCR anew, one entry per CDR3 protein. This repertoire shows hundreds of thousands of distinct CDR3 sequences, roughly three fifths found once; its top ten account for roughly 12%. Which antigens these TCRs recognize remains unknown. Sequences were obtained from blood. These TCRs come from a girl aged 2 to 10 with multiple sclerosis.

V and J are TRBV28 and TRBJ1-4; 9 positions match TRBD1. This CDR3 has 15 amino acids. The J segment lost 4 bases and the V segment lost 6 bases, leaving 6 bases of the junction unmatched. Germline values: CDR1 MDHEN, CDR2 SYDVKM. This CDR3 reads CASSPTGGDNEKLFF. DNA of the CDR3: TGTGCCAGCAGCCCGACAGGGGGAGATAATGAAAAACTGTTTTTT.

The chain links TRBV10-3 to TRBJ2-6, with D tentatively TRBD1 or TRBD2 (5 bases each). Germline V lookup: CDR1 ENHRY, CDR2 SYGVKD. Trimming shortened V by 3 bases and J by 4 bases, and 22 bases separated the two germline ends. The CDR3 totals 19 residues. CDR3 DNA sequence: TGTGCCATCAGTGACTTTACGGGACGTTCAAGCTCGGGGGCCAACGTCCTGACTTTC. Protein: CAISDFTGRSSSGANVLTF.

V is TRBV5-1 and J is TRBJ2-5; a weak D match, TRBD1 (6 bases). The length of the CDR3 is 15 residues. V lost 3 bases to trimming and J lost 11 bases, with 23 bases between them. From germline, CDR1 is SGHRS and CDR2 YFSETQ. CDR3 DNA: TGCGCCAGCAGCTCCGGGACAAACTCCTACAATGAGCAGTACTTC. Translated, it gives CASSSGTNSYNEQYF. Variable domain in full (rest from reference TRBV5-1 and TRBJ2-5): KAGVTQTPRYLIKTRGQQVTLSCSPISGHRSVSWYQQTPGQGLQFLFEYFSETQRNKGNFPGRFSGRQFSNSRSEMNVSTLELGDSALYLCASSSGTNSYNEQYFGPGTRLLVL.

This clonotype was detected only once. The rearrangement uses TRBV5-1 and TRBJ1-4; 10 bases map to TRBD1. The V and J ends lost 4 bases and 4 bases, in that order; junction bases with no gene match: 7. In germline, CDR1 is SGHRS, CDR2 YFSETQ. This CDR3 has 16 residues. CDR3 sequence: CASSPGQGTFNEKLFF. The CDR3 nucleotides read TGCGCCAGCAGCCCGGGACAGGGGACCTTTAATGAAAAACTGTTTTTT.

As DNA, the CDR3 is TGTGCCAGCAGCCAAGGGTCCCTGGGCGGGAGTGACGATGAGCAGTTCTTC. Protein product: CASSQGSLGGSDDEQFF. This chain uses TRBV3-1 with TRBJ2-1; 7 positions agree with TRBD2. Per the germline V gene, CDR1 is LGHDT and CDR2 is YNNKEL (reference sequence). V gave up 1 base and J gave up 8 bases; unmatched junction bases: 14. CDR3 length: 17 residues.

The chain uses TRBV29-1 and TRBJ2-1; a possible D gene is TRBD2 (6 bases). The length of the CDR3 is 13 residues. Trimming removed 4 bases from V and 6 bases from J, with 13 bases in between. CDR1 is SQVTM, CDR2 ANQGSEA, per germline. Here the CDR3 DNA reads TGCAGCGTTGTAGGTCAGGGAGGCAATGAGCAGTTCTTC. Translating it yields CSVVGQGGNEQFF.

This clonotype was seen a handful of times. The V call is TRBV5-1, the J call TRBJ2-7; D possibly corresponds to TRBD2 (5 bases). The CDR3 consists of 16 residues. The V and J ends lost 0 bases and 0 bases respectively, with 13 bases between them. The germline V gene has CDR1 SGHRS and CDR2 YFSETQ. Here the CDR3 reads CASSLEGRAPSYEQYF. The CDR3 DNA sequence: TGCGCCAGCAGCTTGGAAGGGCGGGCCCCCTCCTACGAGCAGTACTTC.

This clonotype was counted a few times. The CDR3 here is CSVEDRWGRNTDTQYF. The CDR3 nucleotides read TGCAGCGTTGAAGATCGCTGGGGCCGGAACACAGATACGCAGTATTTT. The genes are TRBV29-1 and TRBJ2-3, with D possibly TRBD1 on 5 matching bases. V gave up 0 bases and J gave up 2 bases, with 15 bases separating them. Germline values: CDR1 SQVTM, CDR2 ANQGSEA. CDR3 length: 16 residues.

The rearrangement uses TRBV4-3 and TRBJ2-6; D is undetermined. V was trimmed by 0 bases and J by 2 bases, leaving 5 bases between them. Germline loops: CDR1 LGHNA, CDR2 YSLEER. The CDR3 extends over 15 amino acids. In nucleotides, the CDR3 is TGCGCCAGCAGCCAAGATCAACCTGGGGCCAACGTCCTGACTTTC. This encodes CASSQDQPGANVLTF.

V usage is TRBV12-3 or TRBV12-4 and J usage is TRBJ2-1; no firm D call. There are 13 residues in the CDR3. V lost 6 bases and J 5 bases, leaving 11 bases between the germline ends. This CDR3 reads CASSPGSNNEQFF. Here the CDR3 DNA reads TGTGCCAGCAGCCCGGGCTCAAACAATGAGCAGTTCTTC.

V and J are TRBV20-1 and TRBJ2-1; 10 bases align to TRBD2. Germline V lookup: CDR1 DFQATT, CDR2 SNEGSKA (reference sequence). V gave up 0 bases and J gave up 6 bases; unmatched junction bases: 8. There are 16 residues in the CDR3. CDR3: CSARDPSGGGGNEQFF. The CDR3 region has the DNA TGCAGTGCTAGAGATCCTAGCGGGGGAGGGGGCAATGAGCAGTTCTTC.

This chain joins TRBV2 and TRBJ2-6, with TRBD2 as a possible D gene (7 bases). Germline CDR1 is SNHLY and CDR2 is FYNNEI. Trimming took 5 bases from V and 0 from J, leaving 14 bases between them. The CDR3 is made up of 17 amino acids. The CDR3 nucleotides are TGTGCCAGCAGTCGACTAGGGGGGGTCTCTGGGGCCAACGTCCTGACTTTC. This codes for CASSRLGGVSGANVLTF.

The V gene is TRBV12-3 or TRBV12-4, the J gene TRBJ2-4; perhaps D is TRBD1 or TRBD2 (5 bases each). The V gene lost 4 bases and the J gene lost 3 bases, with 19 bases spanning the gap. This CDR3 contains 17 residues. This CDR3 is CASSSPPWERGKNIQYF. CDR3 in DNA: TGTGCCAGCAGTTCCCCCCCCTGGGAGAGGGGCAAAAACATTCAGTACTTC.

This clonotype was counted a few times. V usage is TRBV29-1 and J usage is TRBJ2-5; D possibly corresponds to TRBD1 (6 bases). Trimming left V 3 bases short and J 4 bases short, with 12 bases between. The germline CDR1 and CDR2 sequences are SQVTM and ANQGSEA. The CDR3 is 13 amino acids. CDR3 protein: CSVDGGRGETQYF. The CDR3 DNA reads as TGCAGCGTTGATGGGGGCCGGGGAGAGACCCAGTACTTC.

On this clonotype: One end of the junction fails to match germline, which may point to a read error. J is TRBJ2-1 and V is TRBV5-1; 12 bases map to TRBD1. This CDR3 contains 14 residues. Germline V gene sequence: CDR1 SGHRS, CDR2 YFSETQ. CDR3 sequence (DNA): TGCGCTAGCAGCCCGGGACAGGGGGCCGATGAGCAGTTCTTC. Translating it yields CASSPGQGADEQFF.

The chain has TRBV9 and TRBJ2-7, with TRBD2 as a possible D gene (5 bases). CDR1 is SGDLS, CDR2 YYNGEE, per germline. With 0 bases removed from V and 3 bases from J, the gap between germline ends came to 10 bases. The CDR3 is made up of 14 amino acids. CDR3 DNA: TGTGCCAGCAGCGTAGGTAACGGGGACTACGAGCAGTACTTC. This translates into CASSVGNGDYEQYF.

V is TRBV7-2 and J is TRBJ2-5; 12 positions match TRBD2. This CDR3 comprises 16 residues. Germline V CDR1 and CDR2: SGHTA, FQGNSA. After removal of 2 bases from V and 4 bases from J, the junction contained 5 bases not matched to a gene. CDR3 in amino acids: CASSLSRGLAGETQYF. CDR3 in DNA: TGTGCCAGCAGCTTATCCCGGGGACTAGCGGGAGAGACCCAGTACTTC.

This clonotype was seen a handful of times. This chain links TRBV5-1 with TRBJ2-3; 12 nucleotides line up with TRBD2. V lost 0 bases, J lost 2 bases, and 7 bases stayed unmatched. This CDR3 contains 18 residues. Germline V gives CDR1 SGHRS, CDR2 YFSETQ. For the CDR3, the DNA is TGCGCCAGCAGCTTGGGAGGACTAGCGGGATTAAACACAGATACGCAGTATTTT. Translation: CASSLGGLAGLNTDTQYF. The full variable domain, with the rest looked up from reference TRBV5-1 and TRBJ2-3, is KAGVTQTPRYLIKTRGQQVTLSCSPISGHRSVSWYQQTPGQGLQFLFEYFSETQRNKGNFPGRFSGRQFSNSRSEMNVSTLELGDSALYLCASSLGGLAGLNTDTQYFGPGTRLTVL.

In its sample, this clonotype was seen a few times. The chain links TRBV3-1 to TRBJ2-7; D possibly corresponds to TRBD1 (5 bases). V lost 3 bases to trimming and J lost 3 bases, with 6 bases between them. CDR1 is LGHDT and CDR2 is YNNKEL in the germline V gene (reference sequence). The CDR3 is made up of 12 amino acids. The CDR3 spells CASSQDNYEQYF. The DNA for the CDR3 is TGTGCCAGCAGCCAGGACAACTACGAGCAGTACTTC.

This clonotype was seen a handful of times. V usage is TRBV20-1 and J usage is TRBJ2-1; D might be TRBD1 (6 bases). The CDR3 contains 15 residues. Trimming cost V 5 bases and J 0 bases, with 14 bases left between them. Germline V CDR1 and CDR2: DFQATT, SNEGSKA (reference sequence). In DNA form, the CDR3 reads TGCAGTGCTGAGGGGGACCCGAGCTCCTACAATGAGCAGTTCTTC. This translates into CSAEGDPSSYNEQFF.

The table lists this clonotype with a count of one. The chain employs TRBV24-1 and TRBJ2-7; 9 bases fit TRBD1. With the DNA end fitting TRBJ2-5 better, the J assignment may be wrong. The germline V gene encodes CDR1 KGHDR and CDR2 SFDVKD. The CDR3 is 16 residues long. CDR3 loop: CATSAAGTGNLETQYF. The CDR3 region has the DNA TGTGCCACCAGTGCCGCCGGGACAGGGAACTTGGAGACCCAGTACTTC.

The chain couples TRBV6-1 to TRBJ1-6; the D is unclear. Trimming took 3 bases from V and 6 from J, leaving 6 bases between them. CDR1 and CDR2 from the germline V gene are MNHNS and SASEGT. This CDR3 has 13 residues. The CDR3 sequence is CASSDSFNSPLHF. The CDR3 nucleotides read TGTGCCAGCAGTGACAGCTTTAATTCACCCCTCCACTTT.

This clonotype has only one observation. This chain links TRBV24-1 with TRBJ2-3; 7 bases are a match to TRBD1. The CDR3 contains 16 residues. Germline V CDR1 and CDR2: KGHDR, SFDVKD. Trimming cost V 4 bases and J 3 bases; bases outside gene matches: 9. The CDR3 sequence: CATSDPTGLMTDTQYF. DNA of the CDR3: TGTGCCACCAGTGACCCGACAGGGCTGATGACAGATACGCAGTATTTT.

A single count supports this clonotype. The chain joins TRBV6-5 to TRBJ2-5; unclear D gene. Germline CDR1 MNHEY, CDR2 SVGAGI. The germline V and J ends were trimmed by 4 bases and 11 bases, with 20 bases remaining between them. CDR3 length: 14 residues. The CDR3 spells CASSLQIRSGEQYF. Written as DNA, the CDR3 is TGTGCCAGCAGTTTGCAGATCCGTAGTGGTGAGCAGTACTTC.

This clonotype was found a few times. The V and J genes are TRBV20-1 and TRBJ2-1, with D possibly TRBD1 on 6 matching bases. The CDR3 has 17 residues. Germline V gives CDR1 DFQATT, CDR2 SNEGSKA (reference sequence). V dropped 1 base and J dropped 6 bases, with 22 bases sitting between them. This CDR3 is CSARGVGDINEPNEQFF. Written as DNA, the CDR3 is TGCAGTGCTAGAGGGGTAGGGGACATCAATGAGCCCAATGAGCAGTTCTTC.